These 30 T cell receptor beta chains originate from one sample sequenced in a study of cytomegalovirus exposure and HLA in healthy donors. PCR employed 60 Vbeta and 13 Jbeta primers. Profiling relied on immunoSEQ multiplex PCR, and the TCRdb table lists in-frame clones only, not all of them. The sample includes around 94,000 clones, approximately 76% of them seen just once. Sequenced input: PBMCs. The receptors come from a woman in her fifties or sixties in good health and CMV-seropositive.

The chain uses TRBV27 and TRBJ1-2; D is uncertain. The CDR3 runs 14 residues. V shed 2 bases and J shed 7 bases, with 14 bases lying between them. In germline, CDR1 is MNHEY, CDR2 SMNVEV (reference sequence). This CDR3 reads CASSLGMMGGGYTF. The DNA of the CDR3 is TGTGCCAGCAGTTTAGGGATGATGGGAGGTGGCTACACCTTC.

The chain couples TRBV28 to TRBJ2-1, with TRBD1 as a possible D gene (5 bases). The CDR3 totals 15 residues. CDR1 is MDHEN and CDR2 is SYDVKM in the germline V gene. V lost 4 bases and J 7 bases, leaving 17 bases between the germline ends. The CDR3 nucleotides are TGTGCCAGCAGTTCGACAGCCCACCTTGGGAATGAGCAGTTCTTC. As protein: CASSSTAHLGNEQFF.

This clone has more than one count but fewer than ten. In DNA form, the CDR3 reads TGTGCCATCAGTGAGGCACGAGCGGGAGATGTCTACAATGAGCAGTTCTTC. Residues: CAISEARAGDVYNEQFF. The genes are TRBV10-3 and TRBJ2-1, with TRBD2 matching over 8 bases. Looked up from germline, CDR1 is ENHRY and CDR2 is SYGVKD. The trim removed 2 bases at V and 3 bases at J, leaving 9 bases unmatched. The CDR3 runs 17 residues.

The chain carries TRBV4-2 and TRBJ1-4; D gene uncertain. V was trimmed by 0 bases and J by 16 bases, leaving 18 bases between them. The germline CDR1 and CDR2 sequences are LGHNA and YNFKEQ. The CDR3 length is 14 residues. CDR3 DNA: TGTGCCAGCAGCCAAGAGGCCCAAGGCGGTAGCCCGTTTTTT. The encoded protein is CASSQEAQGGSPFF.

J is TRBJ1-1 and V is TRBV27, with D hard to call. Looked up from germline, CDR1 is MNHEY and CDR2 is SMNVEV (reference sequence). The germline V and J ends were trimmed by 4 bases and 10 bases, with 13 bases remaining between them. The CDR3 length is 12 residues. The CDR3 DNA follows: TGTGCCAGCAGTTCCTGGTCCTGGCCAGCTTTCTTT. Its protein product is CASSSWSWPAFF.

V gene TRBV6-1 combines with J gene TRBJ1-1; D is perhaps TRBD1 (6 bases). The CDR3 length is 15 residues. V was shortened by 5 bases and J by 3 bases, with 16 bases between the two germline ends. The germline gives CDR1 MNHNS, CDR2 SASEGT. The CDR3 nucleotides are TGTGCCAGCAGTCCCCAGAGGGGGGGGGACACTGAAGCTTTCTTT. This codes for CASSPQRGGDTEAFF.

The rearrangement joins TRBV5-4 to TRBJ1-1, with D maybe TRBD1 (6 bases). Trimming shortened V by 0 bases and J by 0 bases, and 9 bases separated the two germline ends. The CDR3 totals 15 residues. Germline lookup yields CDR1 SGHNT and CDR2 YYREEE (reference sequence). The CDR3 nucleotides read TGTGCCAGCAGCTTGGAAGCAGGGGTGAACACTGAAGCTTTCTTT. As protein: CASSLEAGVNTEAFF.

The sample holds a few counts of this clone. CDR3 sequence: CAWNSLRSYGYTF. The CDR3 nucleotides read TGTGCCTGGAATTCCCTAAGGAGCTATGGCTACACCTTC. This chain links TRBV30 with TRBJ1-2; D uncertain. Trimming left V 4 bases short and J 4 bases short, with 13 bases between. Germline loops: CDR1 GTSNPN, CDR2 SVGIG (reference sequence). CDR3 length: 13 residues.

The chain joins TRBV30 to TRBJ2-1; 9 bases align to TRBD2. The germline gives CDR1 GTSNPN, CDR2 SVGIG (reference sequence). CDR3 length equals 15 residues. Trimming took 2 bases from V and 4 from J; bases not matched to a gene: 6. In nucleotides, the CDR3 is TGTGCCTGGAGTCCGCGGGAGGGCCCTTACAATGAGCAGTTCTTC. Translation gives CAWSPREGPYNEQFF.

The chain has TRBV4-1 and TRBJ1-3; D is possibly TRBD1 (6 bases). In germline, CDR1 is MGHRA, CDR2 YSYEKL. V was cut by 4 bases and J by 0 bases, with 10 bases left in between. The CDR3 length is 15 residues. CDR3 coding DNA: TGCGCCAGCAGCCCTGGACAGATCTCTGGAAACACCATATATTTT. It is translated as CASSPGQISGNTIYF.

The CDR3 DNA reads TGTGCCAGCAGTTTCGGTGGGAGGATACCCTACGAGCAGTACTTC. Translating gives CASSFGGRIPYEQYF. V is TRBV28 and J is TRBJ2-7, with D possibly being TRBD2 (6 bases). This CDR3 comprises 15 residues. V lost 3 bases and J lost 2, with 14 bases in between. Germline V gene data show CDR1 as MDHEN and CDR2 as SYDVKM.

The CDR3 sequence: CASSPPGQGALGGYTF. For the CDR3, the DNA is TGTGCCAGCAGCCCTCCGGGACAGGGGGCTTTGGGCGGCTACACCTTC. V is TRBV5-8 and J is TRBJ1-2; 12 bases match TRBD1. V trimming: 4 bases; J trimming: 8 bases; junction bases outside the gene matches: 12. CDR1 SGHTS and CDR2 YDEGEE come from the germline V gene. The CDR3 contains 16 residues.

With respect to this clone: Other nucleotide sequences from this sample produce the same CDR3. The CDR3, as DNA: TGTGCCAGCAACCCCGGGGGGCGCCCGAATGAGCAGTTCTTC. It codes for CASNPGGRPNEQFF. V is TRBV27 and J is TRBJ2-1; weak D call: TRBD2 (7 bases). Per the germline V gene, CDR1 is MNHEY and CDR2 is SMNVEV (reference sequence). There are 14 residues in the CDR3. V was clipped by 7 bases and J by 7 bases, with 17 bases between them.

The V and J genes are TRBV4-2 and TRBJ2-5; 7 bases align to TRBD2. The CDR3 contains 15 residues. Germline CDR1 reads LGHNA; CDR2 reads YNFKEQ. V trimming: 0 bases; J trimming: 4 bases; junction bases outside the gene matches: 5. CDR3 bases: TGTGCCAGCAGCCAAGATAGGCGGGGGAGAGAGACCCAGTACTTC. Protein sequence: CASSQDRRGRETQYF.

The V gene is TRBV5-4, the J gene TRBJ1-4; 9 bases are shared with TRBD1. V dropped 4 bases and J dropped 4; count of bases not matched to a gene: 8. Germline assignment: CDR1 SGHNT and CDR2 YYREEE (reference sequence). This CDR3 comprises 16 residues. The CDR3 here is CASSRDRGAVNEKLFF. The CDR3, as DNA: TGTGCCAGCAGCCGTGACAGGGGGGCCGTTAATGAAAAACTGTTTTTT. Together with reference TRBV5-4 and TRBJ1-4, the CDR3 gives the full variable domain: ETGVTQSPTHLIKTRGQQVTLRCSSQSGHNTVSWYQQALGQGPQFIFQYYREEENGRGNFPPRFSGLQFPNYSSELNVNALELDDSALYLCASSRDRGAVNEKLFFGSGTQLSVL.

The gene calls are TRBV7-9 and TRBJ2-3; 7 nucleotides agree with TRBD2. CDR1 and CDR2 from the germline V gene are SEHNR and FQNEAQ (reference sequence). This CDR3 region has 13 residues. Trimming took 3 bases from V and 8 from J; bases not matched to a gene: 5. The CDR3 spells CASSFGLEGTQYF. CDR3 DNA: TGTGCCAGCAGCTTCGGACTAGAGGGTACGCAGTATTTT.

The chain joins TRBV9 to TRBJ2-7; D might be TRBD1 (5 bases). Trimming left V 0 bases short and J 4 bases short, with 11 bases between. The CDR3 has 14 residues. Germline V CDR1 and CDR2: SGDLS, YYNGEE. The CDR3 coding sequence is TGTGCCAGCAGCGTAGATCAGGGAAGATACGAGCAGTACTTC. Protein product: CASSVDQGRYEQYF. Combining the CDR3 with reference TRBV9 and TRBJ2-7 gives the whole variable domain DSGVTQTPKHLITATGQRVTLRCSPRSGDLSVYWYQQSLDQGLQFLIQYYNGEERAKGNILERFSAQQFPDLHSELNLSSLELGDSALYFCASSVDQGRYEQYFGPGTRLTVT.

The J gene is TRBJ2-3, the V gene TRBV2; D perhaps matches TRBD1 (7 bases). This CDR3 is 18 amino acids long. The germline V and J ends were trimmed by 8 bases and 4 bases, with 28 bases remaining between them. CDR1 is SNHLY, CDR2 FYNNEI, per germline. CDR3 amino acids: CASVLGGPNVPGADTQYF. CDR3 DNA: TGTGCCAGCGTCTTAGGGGGCCCAAACGTACCGGGAGCAGATACGCAGTATTTT.

This clone was seen just once. The chain uses TRBV5-1 and TRBJ2-7; 12 positions agree with TRBD1. The CDR3 spans 15 residues. V lost 3 bases and J lost 1; bases outside the gene matches: 2. Germline V gene lookup returns CDR1 SGHRS and CDR2 YFSETQ. CDR3 residues: CASSWGQGASYEQYF. The CDR3 region has the DNA TGCGCCAGCAGCTGGGGACAGGGGGCGTCCTACGAGCAGTACTTC.

This rearrangement joins TRBV7-2 to TRBJ2-1; tentatively, D is TRBD2 (5 bases). The CDR3 loop spans 15 amino acids. V was shortened by 5 bases and J by 2 bases, with 13 bases between the two germline ends. The germline V gene has CDR1 SGHTA and CDR2 FQGNSA. The CDR3 coding sequence is TGTGCCAGCAGCACGGGGAGCGGTCCCTACAATGAGCAGTTCTTC. Translating gives CASSTGSGPYNEQFF.

The J gene is TRBJ1-1, the V gene TRBV18, with D possibly being TRBD1 (5 bases). Germline CDR1 reads KGHSH; CDR2 reads LQKENI. CDR3 length: 14 residues. V was pared by 2 bases and J by 4 bases, with 11 bases between. The CDR3 DNA reads TGTGCCAGCTCACCAAAGGCGGGGGGCACTGAAGCTTTCTTT. This gives the protein CASSPKAGGTEAFF.

V and J are TRBV2 and TRBJ2-7; the D gene is possibly TRBD2 (6 bases). V was clipped by 11 bases and J by 3 bases, with 14 bases between them. Germline values: CDR1 SNHLY, CDR2 FYNNEI. The CDR3 consists of 12 residues. The CDR3 DNA reads as TGTGCCTTTCGGAGGGGCAACTACGAGCAGTACTTC. It is translated as CAFRRGNYEQYF.

In its sample, this clone was seen once. The chain combines TRBV28 with TRBJ1-1; unclear D gene. In germline, CDR1 is MDHEN, CDR2 SYDVKM. Between the trimmed V and J ends, which lost 2 bases and 7 bases, there was a span of 8 bases. This CDR3 contains 12 residues. In nucleotides, the CDR3 is TGTGCCAGCAGTTTACGGCACAGTGAAGCTTTCTTT. It is translated as CASSLRHSEAFF.

This chain connects TRBV2 to TRBJ2-7; D not certain. Germline values: CDR1 SNHLY, CDR2 FYNNEI. V lost 3 bases and J lost 4, with 7 bases in between. This CDR3 has 12 amino acids. CDR3 amino acids: CASSDAPYEQYF. In DNA form, the CDR3 reads TGTGCCAGCAGTGACGCGCCTTACGAGCAGTACTTC.

This clone was detected only a few times. The chain uses TRBV19 and TRBJ2-7; 9 nucleotides match TRBD1. Trimming at V came to 6 bases and at J to 6 bases, leaving 6 bases not matched to a gene. The CDR3 has 13 amino acids. CDR1 LNHDA and CDR2 SQIVND come from the germline V gene (reference sequence). The CDR3 protein is CASSAQGAAEQYF. The CDR3 DNA reads as TGTGCCAGTAGCGCACAGGGGGCAGCCGAGCAGTACTTC.

The CDR3 region has the DNA TGTGCCAGCAGTTACCCCAGTGAAAGGGGTGAAGAGACCCAGTACTTC. Its protein product is CASSYPSERGEETQYF. The chain has TRBV6-5 and TRBJ2-5; D possibly corresponds to TRBD1 (5 bases). V shed 2 bases and J shed 3 bases, with 16 bases lying between them. This CDR3 is 16 amino acids long. Germline V CDR1 and CDR2: MNHEY, SVGAGI.

The chain is built from TRBV5-1 and TRBJ1-4; no reliable D call. CDR3 length: 14 amino acids. Germline lookup yields CDR1 SGHRS and CDR2 YFSETQ. V lost 1 base to trimming and J lost 1 base, with 5 bases between them. CDR3 DNA: TGCGCCAGCAGCTTGACAGTAACTAATGAAAAACTGTTTTTT. Translation: CASSLTVTNEKLFF.

The chain employs TRBV4-1 and TRBJ1-2; 7 bases fit TRBD1. The CDR3 has 16 residues. Looked up from germline, CDR1 is MGHRA and CDR2 is YSYEKL. The J segment lost 3 bases and the V segment lost 3 bases, leaving 10 bases of the junction unmatched. Here the CDR3 DNA reads TGCGCCAGCAGCCACCCATCGAGGGGGCGCGACTATGGCTACACCTTC. Encoded protein: CASSHPSRGRDYGYTF.

This rearrangement joins TRBV2 to TRBJ1-1; a possible D gene is TRBD1 (6 bases). V was clipped by 5 bases and J by 3 bases, with 13 bases between them. Germline CDR1 is SNHLY and CDR2 is FYNNEI. The CDR3 has 14 amino acids. The CDR3 DNA reads as TGTGCCAGCAGTCCGAAACGGACAGACACTGAAGCTTTCTTT. It specifies CASSPKRTDTEAFF.

V usage is TRBV5-4 and J usage is TRBJ2-1; possible D gene TRBD1, 6 bases. CDR1 SGHNT and CDR2 YYREEE come from the germline V gene (reference sequence). This CDR3 comprises 13 residues. The V end was cut by 1 base, the J end by 9 bases, with 11 bases between. In DNA, the CDR3 is TGTGCCAGCAGCTTGCAGGGGATGAGTGAGCAGTTCTTC. Amino acids: CASSLQGMSEQFF.